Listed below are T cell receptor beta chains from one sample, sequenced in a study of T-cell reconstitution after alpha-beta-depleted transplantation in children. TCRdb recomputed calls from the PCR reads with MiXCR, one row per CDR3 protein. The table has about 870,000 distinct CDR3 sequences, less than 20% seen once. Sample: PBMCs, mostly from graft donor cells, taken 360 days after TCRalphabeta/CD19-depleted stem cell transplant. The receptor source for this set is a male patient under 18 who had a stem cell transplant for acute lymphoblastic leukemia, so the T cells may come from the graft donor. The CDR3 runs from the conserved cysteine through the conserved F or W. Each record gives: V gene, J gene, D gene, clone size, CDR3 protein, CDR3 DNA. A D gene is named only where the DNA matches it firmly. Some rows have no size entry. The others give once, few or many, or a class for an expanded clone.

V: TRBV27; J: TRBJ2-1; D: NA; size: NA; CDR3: CASSWGDGYNEQFF; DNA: TGTGCCAGCAGCTGGGGGGACGGTTACAATGAGCAGTTCTTC
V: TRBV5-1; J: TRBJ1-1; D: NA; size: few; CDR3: CASSLVGSSMNTEAFF; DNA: TGCGCCAGCAGCTTGGTCGGCAGTTCCATGAACACTGAAGCTTTCTTT
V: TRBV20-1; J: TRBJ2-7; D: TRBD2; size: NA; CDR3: CSARRSGTRTYEQYF; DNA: TGCAGTGCTAGGAGGAGCGGGACTAGAACCTACGAGCAGTACTTC
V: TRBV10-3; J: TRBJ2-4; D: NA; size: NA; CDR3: CAISESGYPIAKNIQYF; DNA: TGTGCCATCAGTGAGTCAGGTTATCCGATAGCCAAAAACATTCAGTACTTC
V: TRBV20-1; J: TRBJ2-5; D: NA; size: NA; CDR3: CGQGPGPGRETQYF; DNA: TGCGGCCAAGGACCCGGCCCGGGAAGGGAGACCCAGTACTTC
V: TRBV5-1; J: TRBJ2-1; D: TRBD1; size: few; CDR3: CASSDHTGGGDNEQFF; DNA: TGCGCCAGCAGCGATCATACAGGGGGTGGGGACAATGAGCAGTTCTTC
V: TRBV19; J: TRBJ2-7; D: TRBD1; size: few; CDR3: CASRPGQGGYEQYF; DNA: TGTGCCAGTAGGCCGGGACAGGGCGGGTACGAGCAGTACTTC
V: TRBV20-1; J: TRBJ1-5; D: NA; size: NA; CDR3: CSGIADNQPQHF; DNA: TGCAGTGGGATTGCAGACAATCAGCCCCAGCATTTT
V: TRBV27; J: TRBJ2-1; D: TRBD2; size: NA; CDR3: CASSPKGLAGADEQFF; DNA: TGTGCCAGCAGTCCCAAGGGATTAGCGGGGGCGGATGAGCAGTTCTTC
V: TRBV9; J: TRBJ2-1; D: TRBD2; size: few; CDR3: CASSVDPREETGLGFF; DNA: TGTGCCAGCAGCGTAGATCCGCGGGAGGAAACCGGACTCGGGTTCTTC
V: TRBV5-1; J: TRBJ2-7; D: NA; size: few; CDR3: CASSLVPGPHIEQYF; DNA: TGCGCCAGCAGCTTGGTACCCGGACCCCACATCGAGCAGTACTTC
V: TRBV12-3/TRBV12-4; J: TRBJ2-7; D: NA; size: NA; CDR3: CASSLGLGLGQYF; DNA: TGTGCCAGCAGTCTCGGACTGGGTTTAGGGCAGTACTTC
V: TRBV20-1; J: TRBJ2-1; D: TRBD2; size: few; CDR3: CSATAMAAGGDNEQFF; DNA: TGCAGTGCCACCGCCATGGCAGCGGGAGGGGACAATGAGCAGTTCTTC
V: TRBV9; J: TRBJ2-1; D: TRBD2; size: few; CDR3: CASSVVLAGGSVHEQFF; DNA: TGTGCCAGCAGCGTAGTACTAGCGGGAGGCTCTGTCCATGAGCAGTTCTTC
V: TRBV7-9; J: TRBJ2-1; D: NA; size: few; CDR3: CASSLVELSIPSRFF; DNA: TGTGCCAGCAGCTTAGTGGAGCTAAGCATCCCATCTCGGTTCTTC
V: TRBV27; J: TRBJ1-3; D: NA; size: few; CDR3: CASSQGFLSPSATGNTIYF; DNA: TGTGCCAGCAGTCAGGGTTTTTTGTCCCCCTCTGCTACTGGAAACACCATATATTTT
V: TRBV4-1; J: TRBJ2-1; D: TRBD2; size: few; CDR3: CASSPGTSGRAQFF; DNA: TGCGCCAGCAGCCCCGGGACTAGCGGGAGGGCCCAGTTCTTC
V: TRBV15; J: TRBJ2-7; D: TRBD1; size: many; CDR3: CATSRDSRGLDEQYF; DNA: TGTGCCACCAGCAGAGATTCCAGGGGGCTTGACGAGCAGTACTTC
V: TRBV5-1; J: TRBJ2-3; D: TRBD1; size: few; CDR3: CASSFGGQGTDTQYF; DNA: TGCGCCAGCAGCTTTGGCGGACAGGGCACAGATACGCAGTATTTT
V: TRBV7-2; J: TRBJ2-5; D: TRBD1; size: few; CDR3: CASSWAGGGETQYF; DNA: TGTGCCAGCAGCTGGGCAGGGGGCGGAGAGACCCAGTACTTC
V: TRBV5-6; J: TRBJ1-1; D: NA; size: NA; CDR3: CASSLVDRTFMNTEAFF; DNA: TGTGCCAGCAGCTTGGTTGACAGAACATTTATGAACACTGAAGCTTTCTTT
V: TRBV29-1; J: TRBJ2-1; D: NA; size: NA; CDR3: CSVAGQVTSYNEQFF; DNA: TGCAGCGTGGCAGGGCAGGTGACCTCCTACAATGAGCAGTTCTTC
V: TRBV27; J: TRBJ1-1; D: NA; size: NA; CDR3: CAPRRTDKMNTEAFF; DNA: TGTGCCCCAAGGCGTACAGATAAGATGAACACTGAAGCTTTCTTT
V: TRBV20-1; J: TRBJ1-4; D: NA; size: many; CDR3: CSARDWFPALFF; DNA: TGCAGTGCTAGAGATTGGTTCCCAGCTCTGTTTTTT
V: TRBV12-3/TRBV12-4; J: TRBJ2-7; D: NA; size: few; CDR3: CASSLQQVQEQYF; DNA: TGTGCCAGCAGTCTCCAGCAGGTCCAGGAGCAGTACTTC
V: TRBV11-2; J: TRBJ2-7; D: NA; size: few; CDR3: CASSPGKLRQGHEQYF; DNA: TGTGCCAGCAGCCCGGGGAAATTACGCCAGGGGCACGAGCAGTACTTC
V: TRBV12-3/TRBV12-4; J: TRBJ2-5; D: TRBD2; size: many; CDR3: CASSPLAGGETQYF; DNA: TGTGCCAGCAGTCCCCTAGCGGGAGGAGAGACCCAGTACTTC
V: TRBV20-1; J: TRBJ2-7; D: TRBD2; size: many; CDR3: CSARRKGLAGSYEQYF; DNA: TGCAGTGCTAGACGTAAGGGACTAGCGGGATCCTACGAGCAGTACTTC
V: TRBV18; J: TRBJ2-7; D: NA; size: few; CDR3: CASSPLRRTDLLREQYF; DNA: TGTGCCAGCTCACCACTTAGGAGGACAGACTTACTGCGGGAGCAGTACTTC
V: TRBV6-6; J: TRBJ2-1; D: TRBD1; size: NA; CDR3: CASRQGVGNEQFF; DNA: TGTGCCAGCCGACAGGGGGTTGGGAATGAGCAGTTCTTC
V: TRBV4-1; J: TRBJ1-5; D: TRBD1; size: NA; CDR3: CASSRHPIRTGNFDQPQHF; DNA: TGCGCCAGCAGCCGACATCCCATCCGGACAGGGAATTTCGATCAGCCCCAGCATTTT
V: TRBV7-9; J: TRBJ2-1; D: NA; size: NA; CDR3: CASSLAGVSSEQFF; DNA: TGTGCCAGCAGCTTAGCTGGAGTCAGTAGCGAGCAGTTCTTC
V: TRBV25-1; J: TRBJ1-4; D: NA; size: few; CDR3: CASSELRTATNEKLFF; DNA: TGTGCCAGCAGTGAATTGAGGACCGCAACTAATGAAAAACTGTTTTTT
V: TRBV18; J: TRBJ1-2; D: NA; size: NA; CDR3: CASSPQDGPGRYGYTF; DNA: TGTGCCAGCTCACCTCAGGATGGGCCCGGACGGTATGGCTACACCTTC
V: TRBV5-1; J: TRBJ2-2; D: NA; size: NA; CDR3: CASSFSWTDAGELFF; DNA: TGCGCCAGCAGTTTTTCATGGACAGACGCCGGGGAGCTGTTTTTT
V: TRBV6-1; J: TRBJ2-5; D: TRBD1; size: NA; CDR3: CASSVETGGGETQYF; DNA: TGTGCCAGCAGTGTCGAGACAGGGGGCGGGGAGACCCAGTACTTC
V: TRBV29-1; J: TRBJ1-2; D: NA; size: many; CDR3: CSVVDGYTF; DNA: TGCAGCGTTGTAGACGGCTACACCTTC
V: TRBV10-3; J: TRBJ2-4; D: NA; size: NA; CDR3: CAISEPGPKNIQYF; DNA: TGTGCCATCAGTGAGCCCGGGCCCAAAAACATTCAGTACTTC
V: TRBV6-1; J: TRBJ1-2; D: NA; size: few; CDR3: CASSAIGMGGYTF; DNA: TGTGCCAGCAGTGCGATTGGTATGGGTGGCTACACCTTC
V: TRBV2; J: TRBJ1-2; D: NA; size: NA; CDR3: CASSADRYYGYTF; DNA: TGTGCCAGCAGTGCGGACAGATACTATGGCTACACCTTC
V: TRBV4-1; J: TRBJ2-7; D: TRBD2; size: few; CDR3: CASSQDTSGTYEQYF; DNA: TGCGCCAGCAGCCAAGATACTAGCGGGACTTACGAGCAGTACTTC
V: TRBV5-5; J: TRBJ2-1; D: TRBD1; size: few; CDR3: CASGTGVEQFF; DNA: TGTGCCAGCGGGACAGGTGTTGAGCAGTTCTTC
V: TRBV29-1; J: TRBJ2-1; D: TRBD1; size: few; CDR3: CSVAGQGAGEQFF; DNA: TGCAGCGTTGCCGGACAGGGGGCCGGTGAGCAGTTCTTC
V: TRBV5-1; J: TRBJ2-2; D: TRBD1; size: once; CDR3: CASSLVTGAPGELFF; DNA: TGCGCCAGCAGCTTGGTTACAGGGGCCCCCGGGGAGCTGTTTTTT
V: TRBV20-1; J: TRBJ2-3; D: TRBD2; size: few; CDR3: CSAGLAGLTDTQYF; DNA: TGCAGTGCTGGACTAGCGGGGCTCACAGATACGCAGTATTTT
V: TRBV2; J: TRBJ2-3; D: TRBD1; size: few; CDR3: CASSGETGGNTDTQYF; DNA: TGTGCCAGCAGTGGCGAGACAGGGGGCAACACAGATACGCAGTATTTT
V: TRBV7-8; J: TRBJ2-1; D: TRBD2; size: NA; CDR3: CASRRLAGERSYNEQFF; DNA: TGTGCCAGCAGGCGGCTAGCGGGAGAACGGTCCTACAATGAGCAGTTCTTC
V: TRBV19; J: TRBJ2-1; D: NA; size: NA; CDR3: CASSTPGGLNEQFF; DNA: TGTGCCAGTAGTACCCCTGGAGGGTTGAATGAGCAGTTCTTC
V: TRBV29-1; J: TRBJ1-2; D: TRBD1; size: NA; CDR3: CSVEGDRIGYGYTF; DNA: TGCAGCGTTGAAGGGGACAGGATTGGCTATGGCTACACCTTC
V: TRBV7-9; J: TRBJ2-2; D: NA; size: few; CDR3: CASSRRGGTGELFF; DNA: TGTGCCAGCAGCAGGAGGGGTGGCACCGGGGAGCTGTTTTTT
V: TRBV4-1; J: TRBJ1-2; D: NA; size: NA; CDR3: CASSQKGGDGYTF; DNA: TGCGCCAGCAGCCAGAAGGGGGGCGATGGCTACACCTTC
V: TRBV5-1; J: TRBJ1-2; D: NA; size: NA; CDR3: CASSLFRQEYGYTF; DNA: TGCGCCAGCAGCTTGTTCAGACAGGAGTATGGCTACACCTTC
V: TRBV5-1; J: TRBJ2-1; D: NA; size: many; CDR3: CASSFDIYEQFF; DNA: TGCGCCAGCAGCTTTGATATCTATGAGCAGTTCTTC